This T cell receptor beta chain was retrieved from a study of regulatory T cells in long-lasting Graves disease. For TCR beta, libraries came from iRepertoire HTBI primers and Arm-PCR of CDR3 regions. TCRdb used MiXCR to reprocess the multiplex PCR reads, holding one entry per CDR3 protein. Here the sample spans about 400,000 distinct CDR3 sequences, more than 20% being singletons. CDR1 is MNHEY, CDR2 SMNVEV, per germline (reference sequence). This CDR3 comprises 14 residues. The V and J ends lost 7 bases and 3 bases, in that order; junction bases with no gene match: 9. Stated time point: persistent/refractory GD, antithyroid drugs over 5 years with positive TRAb. PBMC RNA was the source of the TCR library. Only a few counts were recorded for this clonotype. No antigen is known for it. Study findings and constraints: New patients shared about a thousand public clonotypes, fewer than the 2,500 to 3,500 shared by persistent patients.

Sequencing was performed on peripheral blood mononuclear cells (PBMCs), taken when the disease was refractory, from a patient treated with antithyroid drugs. This clonotype was sampled from a female donor with Graves disease. V usage is TRBV27 and J usage is TRBJ2-7, with 7 bases lining up with TRBD1. The CDR3 here is CASKFADRYYEQYF. DNA of the CDR3: TGTGCCAGCAAATTTGCGGACAGGTACTACGAGCAGTACTTC.